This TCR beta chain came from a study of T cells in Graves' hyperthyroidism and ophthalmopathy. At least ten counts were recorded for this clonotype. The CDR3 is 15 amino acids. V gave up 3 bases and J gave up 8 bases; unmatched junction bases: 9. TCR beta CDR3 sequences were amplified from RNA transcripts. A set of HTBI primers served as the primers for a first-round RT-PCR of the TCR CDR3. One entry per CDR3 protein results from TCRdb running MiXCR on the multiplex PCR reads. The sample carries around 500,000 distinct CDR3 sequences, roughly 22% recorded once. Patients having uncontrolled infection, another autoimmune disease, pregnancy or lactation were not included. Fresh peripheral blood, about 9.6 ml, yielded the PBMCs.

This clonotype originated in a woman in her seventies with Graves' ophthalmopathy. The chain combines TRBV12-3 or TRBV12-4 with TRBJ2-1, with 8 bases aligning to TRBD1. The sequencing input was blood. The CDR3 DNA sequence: TGTGCCAGCAGTTTCGAGTACAGGGGGATCGATGAGCAGTTCTTC. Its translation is CASSFEYRGIDEQFF.